Listed below are T cell receptor beta chains from one sample, sequenced in a study of blood T cell repertoires in COVID-19. This table comes from immunoSEQ multiplex PCR, and its TCRdb copy is limited to in-frame clones, with some not included. The data contain hundreds of thousands of clones, over 75% of them singletons. The sequenced sample consisted of peripheral blood. Receptors originate from a woman aged 60-75 years with acute or convalescent COVID-19. Both conserved end residues are part of each CDR3. The D gene is left open where the match is weak. The size of a clone is reported for some rows only, either as once, few or many, or as a class for expanded clones.

J	V	length	D	size	CDR3	DNA
TRBJ2-3	TRBV7-2	16	TRBD2	.	CASSFNAGVSTDTQYF	TGTGCCAGCAGCTTCAACGCGGGGGTTAGCACAGATACGCAGTATTTT
TRBJ1-5	TRBV2	13	.	.	CASSFSRGQPQHF	TGTGCCAGCAGTTTCTCCCGAGGGCAGCCCCAGCATTTT
TRBJ2-5	TRBV27	15	.	.	CASRAILGAAETQYF	TGTGCCAGCAGAGCCATTCTTGGTGCGGCCGAGACCCAGTACTTC
TRBJ2-5	TRBV4-2	14	.	.	CASSQDSTQETQYF	TGTGCCAGCAGCCAAGACTCCACTCAAGAGACCCAGTACTTC
TRBJ2-1	TRBV7-2	17	TRBD2	.	CASSSSNWRGAHNEQFF	TGTGCCAGCAGCTCCTCTAATTGGCGGGGGGCCCACAATGAGCAGTTCTTC
TRBJ2-1	TRBV19	12	TRBD2	once	CASSFSGREQFF	TGTGCCAGTAGTTTTAGCGGGAGGGAGCAGTTCTTC
TRBJ2-5	TRBV14	15	TRBD1	.	CASSRGQGVRETQYF	TGTGCCAGCAGCCGAGGACAGGGGGTTAGAGAGACCCAGTACTTC
TRBJ2-5	TRBV29-1	14	TRBD2	.	CSVVVSGGQETQYF	TGCAGCGTTGTGGTTAGCGGGGGTCAAGAGACCCAGTACTTC
TRBJ2-5	TRBV24-1	15	TRBD1	.	CATSDLQGDQETQYF	TGTGCCACCAGTGATCTGCAGGGGGACCAAGAGACCCAGTACTTC
TRBJ2-7	TRBV27	14	.	.	CASSPYAQGGEQYF	TGTGCCAGCAGTCCGTACGCCCAGGGGGGCGAGCAGTACTTC
TRBJ2-3	TRBV2	15	TRBD1	.	CASSLDRGRVDTQYF	TGTGCCAGCAGTCTCGACAGGGGGCGCGTAGATACGCAGTATTTT
TRBJ2-2	TRBV6-4	16	TRBD2	.	CASSPLAGGGTGELFF	TGTGCCAGCAGTCCTCTAGCGGGAGGAGGCACCGGGGAGCTGTTTTTT
TRBJ2-3	TRBV19	15	TRBD2	.	CASSVASGGTDTQYF	TGTGCCAGTAGTGTGGCTAGCGGCGGCACAGATACGCAGTATTTT
TRBJ1-1	TRBV7-8	18	TRBD1	.	CASSPVRWAGGPHTEAFF	TGTGCCAGCAGCCCAGTAAGGTGGGCAGGGGGGCCCCACACTGAAGCTTTCTTT
TRBJ2-2	TRBV3-1/TRBV3-2	15	TRBD1	.	CASRRTGGAVGELFF	TGTGCCAGCAGAAGGACAGGGGGCGCGGTCGGGGAGCTGTTTTTT
TRBJ1-6	TRBV5-4	16	.	.	CASSLQGGSYNSPLHF	TGTGCCAGCAGCTTGCAGGGAGGCTCCTATAATTCACCCCTCCACTTT
TRBJ1-4	TRBV4-3	16	.	once	CASSQGSGRTNEKLFF	TGCGCCAGCAGCCAAGGGTCTGGTAGAACTAATGAAAAACTGTTTTTT
TRBJ2-7	TRBV6-2/TRBV6-3	14	TRBD1	once	CASSRTGGFIEQYF	TGTGCCAGCAGTCGGACAGGGGGCTTTATCGAGCAGTACTTC
TRBJ1-1	TRBV19	16	TRBD1	.	CASSYRGPSGNTEAFF	TGTGCCAGTAGCTACAGGGGGCCTAGCGGGAACACTGAAGCTTTCTTT
TRBJ1-1	TRBV7-2	11	.	.	CASTVLTEAFF	TGTGCCAGCACCGTCCTAACTGAAGCTTTCTTT
TRBJ2-7	TRBV5-1	16	TRBD2	.	CASSSPSGGAKDEQYF	TGCGCCAGCAGCTCGCCTAGCGGGGGGGCCAAGGACGAGCAGTACTTC
TRBJ2-7	TRBV7-8	14	TRBD1	.	CASSFHRQGYEQYF	TGTGCCAGCAGCTTCCACCGACAGGGCTACGAGCAGTACTTC
TRBJ2-7	TRBV11-3	14	TRBD2	.	CASSLGGKAYEQYF	TGTGCCAGCAGCTTGGGAGGGAAAGCCTACGAGCAGTACTTC
TRBJ1-3	TRBV20-1	14	.	.	CSASDRSSGNTIYF	TGCAGTGCCAGTGACAGAAGCTCTGGAAACACCATATATTTT
TRBJ1-5	TRBV7-7	16	TRBD1	.	CASSSDRVGFNQPQHF	TGTGCCAGCAGCTCTGACAGGGTAGGATTTAATCAGCCCCAGCATTTT
TRBJ1-2	TRBV7-2	14	.	.	CASSFTTGNYGYTF	TGTGCCAGCAGCTTCACGACAGGAAACTATGGCTACACCTTC
TRBJ1-6	TRBV7-9	16	TRBD1	once	CASSPRDSPYNSPLHF	TGTGCCAGCAGCCCCCGGGACAGCCCTTATAATTCACCCCTCCACTTT
TRBJ2-7	TRBV18	13	TRBD1	.	CASSRDSSYEQYF	TGTGCCAGCTCAAGGGACAGCTCCTACGAGCAGTACTTC
TRBJ1-2	TRBV6-5	13	.	.	CASRREPYGGYTF	TGTGCCAGCAGGAGGGAGCCCTACGGTGGCTACACCTTC
TRBJ2-1	TRBV7-6	16	.	.	CASSFPFRDNHNEQFF	TGTGCCAGCAGCTTCCCCTTCCGGGACAACCACAATGAGCAGTTCTTC
TRBJ1-5	TRBV18	12	.	.	CASSPGAYSQHF	TGTGCCAGCTCACCGGGGGCTTATTCCCAGCATTTT
TRBJ2-3	TRBV7-3	17	TRBD2	.	CASSLRGGRGSTDTQYF	TGTGCCAGCAGCTTAAGAGGCGGGAGGGGGAGCACAGATACGCAGTATTTT
TRBJ2-7	TRBV28	15	TRBD2	few	CASRPRTSGKYEQYF	TGTGCCAGCAGACCTAGGACTAGCGGGAAGTACGAGCAGTACTTC
TRBJ2-5	TRBV10-3	13	.	.	CAISEQNQETQYF	TGTGCCATCAGTGAACAGAACCAAGAGACCCAGTACTTC
TRBJ2-7	TRBV19	15	TRBD1	.	CASSILGQGVYEQYF	TGTGCCAGTAGTATCTTGGGACAGGGGGTGTACGAGCAGTACTTC
TRBJ2-7	TRBV5-1	15	TRBD1	.	CASSSRDRGLDEQYF	TGCGCCAGCAGCTCCCGGGACAGGGGGCTGGACGAGCAGTACTTC
TRBJ2-1	TRBV3-1/TRBV3-2	15	TRBD2	.	CASSQSSGSPNEQFF	TGTGCCAGCAGCCAAAGTAGCGGGAGTCCCAATGAGCAGTTCTTC
TRBJ2-4	TRBV4-2	18	.	.	CASSQAPSTGTNKNIQYF	TGTGCCAGCAGCCAAGCGCCCTCGACAGGAACTAATAAAAACATTCAGTACTTC
TRBJ1-1	TRBV5-1	13	.	.	CASSLEHFAEAFF	TGCGCCAGCAGCTTGGAGCATTTCGCCGAAGCTTTCTTT
TRBJ1-1	TRBV12-5	13	.	.	CASGQTGNTEAFF	TGTGCTAGTGGCCAGACAGGGAACACTGAAGCTTTCTTT
TRBJ2-7	TRBV11-2	13	.	.	CASSRDSTYEQYF	TGTGCCAGCAGCCGGGACTCAACCTACGAGCAGTACTTC
TRBJ2-5	TRBV19	16	TRBD2	.	CASSTRTSWERETQYF	TGTGCCAGTAGTACCAGGACTAGTTGGGAGCGGGAGACCCAGTACTTC
TRBJ1-5	TRBV19	16	.	.	CASSISPGGINQPQHF	TGTGCCAGTAGTATCAGCCCAGGCGGGATCAATCAGCCCCAGCATTTT
TRBJ1-1	TRBV7-3	14	TRBD1	.	CASSVGQGGTEAFF	TGTGCCAGCAGCGTCGGACAGGGCGGCACTGAAGCTTTCTTT
TRBJ1-1	TRBV7-6	15	.	.	CASSLDVMGGTEAFF	TGTGCCAGCAGCTTAGATGTTATGGGGGGCACTGAAGCTTTCTTT
TRBJ2-5	TRBV14	16	.	.	CASSPRIQGISETQYF	TGTGCCAGCAGCCCACGAATCCAGGGGATAAGCGAGACCCAGTACTTC
TRBJ1-6	TRBV27	16	TRBD1	.	CASSLLQGAKNSPLHF	TGTGCCAGCAGTTTACTTCAGGGGGCAAAAAATTCACCCCTCCACTTT
TRBJ1-2	TRBV6-6	13	.	few	CASIETGIGGYTF	TGTGCCAGCATCGAAACAGGGATTGGGGGCTACACCTTC
TRBJ1-3	TRBV18	16	.	.	CASSSAQGLSGNTIYF	TGTGCCAGCTCATCGGCCCAGGGGCTCTCTGGAAACACCATATATTTT
TRBJ1-4	TRBV7-8	15	TRBD1	.	CASSKTGSTNEKLFF	TGTGCCAGCAGTAAGACAGGGTCGACTAATGAAAAACTGTTTTTT
TRBJ1-3	TRBV30	13	.	.	CAWSVPGLYTIYF	TGTGCCTGGAGTGTACCCGGGTTGTACACCATATATTTT
TRBJ1-1	TRBV2	14	TRBD1	.	CASRADRANTEAFF	TGTGCCAGCAGGGCGGACAGGGCGAACACTGAAGCTTTCTTT
TRBJ1-5	TRBV6-5	16	.	.	CASSYSKVGLNQPQHF	TGTGCCAGCAGTTACTCGAAGGTAGGACTAAATCAGCCCCAGCATTTT
TRBJ2-1	TRBV9	16	TRBD2	.	CASSIRTSGFYNEQFF	TGTGCCAGCAGTATCAGGACTAGCGGATTCTACAATGAGCAGTTCTTC
TRBJ1-6	TRBV19	16	.	once	CASSIDLRRHNSPLHF	TGTGCCAGTAGTATAGACCTCAGGCGACATAATTCACCCCTCCACTTT